What follows describes a single T cell receptor beta chain. Its antigen remains unknown. This entry is derived from a study of vaccination and CD4 T cells after COVID-19. The wider study: Convalescent individuals numbered four females and six males, two being Hispanic. The peptides that stimulated the cells were overlapping spike peptides from SARS-CoV-2, HCoV-NL63, HCoV-OC43 and HCoV-229E. Each control culture was treated with a CEFX pool, an HIV-1 Nef pool, or no peptide.

The treatment was: approximately 9-day PBMC culture with coronavirus spike peptide pools or control peptides (ViraFEST assay). Expanded clonotypes were found by TCR sequencing after peptide-pool stimulation (ViraFEST). Deletions cut 7 bases from V and 4 bases from J, with 18 bases between. CDR1 DFQATT and CDR2 SNEGSKA come from the germline V gene (reference sequence). This CDR3 has 14 residues. The study sequenced cultured CD4+ T cell DNA using the Oncomine TCR Beta short-read assay. TCRdb redid the calling of the PCR reads with MiXCR, one entry per CDR3 protein. The sample lists almost 20,000 distinct CDR3 sequences; under 65% were seen once.

The rearrangement joins TRBV20-1 to TRBJ2-3; no definite D call. The specimen was CD4+ T cells from blood, cultured in vitro, collected after SARS-CoV-2 vaccination. The origin of this receptor is a human donor who had recovered from COVID-19. The CDR3 region is CSVGGGPLADTQYF. The CDR3 DNA follows: TGCAGTGTAGGTGGCGGCCCCCTCGCAGATACGCAGTATTTT.